Sequencing of this TCR beta chain was carried out in a study of shared clonotypes between healthy human individuals (dated by TCRdb to 2018 to 2020). Looking at the study overall: A couple of women and three men aged 18 to 49 years were included in the cohort. To increase sequencing depth and limit assay-specific biases, different laboratories used diverse techniques to prepare libraries and sequence TCR repertoires. Leukapheresis yielded between about 0.94 and 8.9 billion PBMCs per donor. The study deeply sequenced blood TCR repertoires of five healthy adults to estimate repertoire size and the extent of clonotype sharing between individuals. The study at large found these results: Pairwise subsampling indicated that sequencing depth was expected to affect the degree of clonotype sharing among donors. Because the study included a small number of donors, the genetic and exposure-history diversity represented was limited. Sampling was restricted to blood, and TCR repertoires in tissue are likely to differ from TCR repertoires in blood.

Donors were healthy HIV-negative adults with no recently reported acute infections or vaccinations. All donors were Caucasian adults living in Nashville, Tennessee, USA. In the unsorted samples, some 100 million PBMCs were counted, and genomic DNA was extracted using the QIAamp DNA Blood Mini kit. Blood was obtained by leukapheresis, after which PBMCs were separated by Ficoll-Histopaque density gradient centrifugation and cryopreserved in liquid nitrogen vapor phase. Using the deep immunoSEQ assay, TCR CDR3 regions were amplified from genomic DNA by multiplex PCR. Extracted genomic DNA from each cell subset was distributed evenly across all wells of several immunoSEQ 96-well plates, and each plate was treated as a replicate. For unsorted PBMC, each replicate PCR was loaded with approximately 320 ng genomic DNA, equivalent to tens of thousands of T cell genomes. Ten immunoSEQ deep assay plates were used to sequence the unsorted PBMC genomic DNA. The purified libraries were quantified using a Qubit 3.0 fluorometer, sized with a Bioanalyzer 2100, and then quantified again using the KAPA Library Quantification kit. Every immunoSEQ 96-well plate was sequenced on a separate single-read 150-cycle Illumina NextSeq 550 flow cell. The published analysis was carried out like this. Because only junctional sequences without quality scores were contained in the immunoSEQ output, filtering matching that applied to full-length reads could not be performed. Sequences were annotated with PyIR, a Python wrapper for IgBLAST v1.9, and V/J genes and CDR3 were assigned using IMGT germline references. Reads with weak V/J assignments (E-value above 1e-6), missing CDR3, stop codons, out-of-frame junctions, or ambiguous translated residues were removed. V3J clonotypes were defined as sequences sharing an identical inferred V gene, J gene, and CDR3 amino acid sequence. The percentage overlap between two repertoires was calculated by dividing the number of shared unique clonotypes by the size of the smaller repertoire. Richness of each repertoire was evaluated using RTK rarefaction, the Chao1 estimator, and Recon v2.1 estimates of unobserved clonotypes. What TCRdb holds here is the immuneACCESS table cut down to in-frame rearrangements. Part of the clones is not present; checked against another copy, under half of the missing clones reflect an unresolved V gene, and the others are unexplained. D and trimming come from the DNA, and the V and J calls and clone size come from that table. The sample yields a few hundred thousand clones; roughly 85% were counted once. 10% to 15% of the sample rests with the top ten.

This clone was counted only a few times. The antigen it recognizes is unknown. No much larger clone exists at a distance of one base, and base qualities are not known. V and J are truncated by 1 base and 10 bases respectively, leaving an intervening sequence of 13 bases. Per the germline V gene (reference sequence), GTSNPN is the CDR1 and SVGIG is the CDR2. The CDR3 spans 12 residues, from the cysteine through the phenylalanine. The only DNA kept is the CDR3, 36 bases in frame from the first base. This sequence uses TRBV30 and TRBJ1-1; matching of 5 bases hints at TRBD1 as the D gene. This TCR was recovered from a woman in her forties in good health. Some clones in this sample may be carry-over from other donors' samples. Material for sequencing was PBMCs. DNA sequence: TGTGCCTGGAGTGAATTGGGGGTCCGAGCTTTCTTT. This gives the protein CAWSELGVRAFF.